These 31 T cell receptor beta chains share one sample of origin, sequenced in a study of T cell responses to AZD1222 COVID-19 vaccine. Sequencing was performed with immunoSEQ multiplex PCR; in TCRdb, only in-frame clones are kept and a portion is missing. This sample carries fewer than 200,000 clones, approximately 91% of them seen once, and the ten largest clones take under 2%. The material sequenced was peripheral blood, taken on day 0 of AZD1222 vaccination. The receptors were sampled from an adult in good health.

The chain carries TRBV15 and TRBJ1-3; D is ambiguous. Germline V gives CDR1 LNHNV, CDR2 YYDKDF (reference sequence). The CDR3 is 15 amino acids. The V end lost 0 bases, the J end lost 4 bases, and 10 bases lay between the germline ends. The CDR3 spells CATSRDKGPGNTIYF. The CDR3 nucleotides read TGTGCCACCAGCAGAGATAAAGGGCCGGGAAACACCATATATTTT.

The J gene is TRBJ2-1, the V gene TRBV11-2; D not resolved. V lost 1 base, J lost 5 bases, and 18 bases lay in between. The CDR3 sequence is 17 residues long. Per the germline V gene, CDR1 is SGHAT and CDR2 is FQNNGV. CDR3 sequence (DNA): TGTGCCAGCAGCTTAGTCCTGCCGCTGCTATTCGACAATGAGCAGTTCTTC. Amino acids: CASSLVLPLLFDNEQFF.

The chain couples TRBV6-6 to TRBJ1-5; TRBD1 is a possible D gene (6 bases). V was trimmed by 6 bases and J by 10 bases, leaving 37 bases between them. The germline gives CDR1 MNHNY, CDR2 SVGAGI (reference sequence). The CDR3 extends over 20 amino acids. CDR3 region: CASSAPGAAFRGARTAPQHF. CDR3 nucleotides: TGTGCCAGCAGCGCCCCTGGGGCTGCTTTTAGGGGGGCTCGTACGGCACCCCAGCATTTT.

The gene calls are TRBV28 and TRBJ1-2; D remains ambiguous. Trimming removed 3 bases at V and 8 bases at J, with 16 bases between. The CDR3 is 14 amino acids. The germline CDR1 and CDR2 sequences are MDHEN and SYDVKM. DNA for the CDR3: TGTGCCAGCAGTTTTCGGGCCCTTTTGGGGGGCTACACCTTC. Translated: CASSFRALLGGYTF.

The gene calls are TRBV7-2 and TRBJ1-2; 7 nucleotides agree with TRBD1. This CDR3 comprises 15 residues. The V segment lost 2 bases and the J segment 8 bases; nucleotides outside the gene matches: 11. Germline CDR1 SGHTA, CDR2 FQGNSA. CDR3 sequence reads: CASSLNPRTGVGYTF. CDR3 DNA: TGTGCCAGCAGCTTAAATCCTCGAACAGGGGTCGGCTACACCTTC.

The chain is built from TRBV7-9 and TRBJ2-5, with D possibly TRBD2 on 6 matching bases. The CDR3 runs 13 residues. V was trimmed by 4 bases and J by 10 bases, leaving 16 bases between them. Germline V lookup: CDR1 SEHNR, CDR2 FQNEAQ (reference sequence). CDR3 in amino acids: CASSSSGAVVQYF. The CDR3 DNA reads as TGTGCCAGCAGCTCCTCGGGAGCCGTGGTCCAGTACTTC.

V usage is TRBV30 and J usage is TRBJ2-5; 13 bases are shared with TRBD2. After removal of 3 bases from V and 5 bases from J, the junction contained 6 bases not matched to a gene. CDR1 and CDR2 (germline): GTSNPN, SVGIG (reference sequence). The CDR3 has 15 amino acids. CDR3 in amino acids: CAWSPLAGGRETQYF. CDR3 in DNA: TGTGCCTGGAGCCCACTAGCGGGGGGGCGGGAGACCCAGTACTTC. The variable domain in full, with the rest retrieved from reference TRBV30 and TRBJ2-5, is SQTIHQWPATLVQPVGSPLSLECTVEGTSNPNLYWYRQAAGRGLQLLFYSVGIGQISSEVPQNLSASRPQDRQFILSSKKLLLSDSGFYLCAWSPLAGGRETQYFGPGTRLLVL.

CDR3 in amino acids: CAISDPSVAGGQETQYF. CDR3 nucleotide sequence: TGTGCCATCAGTGACCCATCTGTAGCGGGGGGGCAAGAGACCCAGTACTTC. The gene calls are TRBV10-3 and TRBJ2-5, with 11 bases matching TRBD2. CDR1 is ENHRY and CDR2 is SYGVKD in the germline V gene. The CDR3 is 17 residues long. V lost 3 bases and J lost 2; bases outside the gene matches: 8.

The chain has TRBV7-3 and TRBJ1-2; 7 bases align to TRBD1. The V gene end was trimmed by 4 bases and the J gene end by 4 bases; junction bases not matched to a gene: 9. Germline V lookup: CDR1 SGHTA, CDR2 FQGTGA. The CDR3 sequence is 15 residues long. The CDR3 reads CASSSQGGAGYGYTF. The CDR3 DNA is TGTGCCAGCAGCTCCCAGGGGGGGGCCGGCTATGGCTACACCTTC.

The V call is TRBV2, the J call TRBJ1-5; D remains unclear. Germline V gene data show CDR1 as SNHLY and CDR2 as FYNNEI. The V end was cut by 6 bases, the J end by 5 bases, with 5 bases between. The CDR3 is made up of 11 amino acids. The CDR3 sequence is CASRKDQPQHF. The CDR3 nucleotides are TGTGCCAGCAGGAAGGATCAGCCCCAGCATTTT.

The chain is built from TRBV27 and TRBJ2-2; no clear D. Germline CDR1 MNHEY, CDR2 SMNVEV (reference sequence). The CDR3 runs 13 residues. With 5 bases removed from V and 5 bases from J, the gap between germline ends came to 9 bases. CDR3 amino acids: CASSLRATGELFF. CDR3 nucleotides: TGTGCCAGCAGTCTCCGGGCGACCGGGGAGCTGTTTTTT.

The V gene is TRBV3-1 (or the pseudogene TRBV3-2), the J gene TRBJ1-5; D remains unclear. V lost 5 bases and J 0 bases, leaving 8 bases between the germline ends. The germline V gene encodes CDR1 LGHDT and CDR2 YNNKEL (reference sequence). The CDR3 extends over 14 amino acids. CDR3 sequence (DNA): TGTGCCAGCAGCAAAGGAACTAGCAATCAGCCCCAGCATTTT. It codes for CASSKGTSNQPQHF.

This chain joins TRBV19 and TRBJ1-4; D remains ambiguous. This CDR3 is built from 15 residues. Germline lookup yields CDR1 LNHDA and CDR2 SQIVND (reference sequence). Deletions cut 5 bases from V and 4 bases from J, with 14 bases between. This chain's CDR3 is CASSVGRRINEKLFF. The CDR3 bases are TGTGCCAGTAGTGTTGGACGGAGAATTAATGAAAAACTGTTTTTT.

This chain connects TRBV15 to TRBJ2-7, with D unclear. V lost 4 bases, J lost 2 bases, and 12 bases lay in between. The CDR3 sequence is 14 residues long. Germline lookup yields CDR1 LNHNV and CDR2 YYDKDF (reference sequence). The CDR3 DNA reads TGTGCCACCAGCAAAACACCAACTGCCTACGAGCAGTACTTC. Protein sequence: CATSKTPTAYEQYF.

The chain carries TRBV24-1 and TRBJ1-1; possible D gene TRBD1, 6 bases. Germline loops: CDR1 KGHDR, CDR2 SFDVKD. V lost 9 bases, J lost 1 base, and 11 bases lay in between. CDR3 size: 13 residues. In DNA, the CDR3 is TGTGCCACCCGGGGGCAGGGGAACACTGAAGCTTTCTTT. Amino acid sequence: CATRGQGNTEAFF.

This clone was seen ten or more times. The CDR3 here is CASSPWAKNTEAFF. The DNA of the CDR3 is TGTGCCAGCAGCCCCTGGGCCAAGAACACTGAAGCTTTCTTT. This chain joins TRBV3-1 (or the pseudogene TRBV3-2) and TRBJ1-1, with D uncertain. V was trimmed by 4 bases and J by 1 base, leaving 10 bases between them. This CDR3 comprises 14 residues. Germline V gene sequence: CDR1 LGHDT, CDR2 YNNKEL (reference sequence).

The chain is built from TRBV29-1 and TRBJ2-3, with 8 nucleotides matching TRBD1. Looked up from germline, CDR1 is SQVTM and CDR2 is ANQGSEA. Trimming at V came to 0 bases and at J to 1 base, leaving 6 bases not matched to a gene. The CDR3 is 16 amino acids. Here the CDR3 DNA reads TGCAGCGTTGAAGAGGGACAGGCTTGGGGCACAGATACGCAGTATTTT. This translates into CSVEEGQAWGTDTQYF.

The DNA of the CDR3 is TGTGCCAGCAGCCTCGACCCAGCCAAAAACATTCAGTACTTC. Translation gives CASSLDPAKNIQYF. The gene calls are TRBV28 and TRBJ2-4; no clear D gene. The CDR3 spans 14 residues. Trimming left V 6 bases short and J 0 bases short, with 9 bases between. Germline V lookup: CDR1 MDHEN, CDR2 SYDVKM.

The V and J genes are TRBV5-6 and TRBJ1-2; TRBD1 is a possible D gene (6 bases). Per the germline V gene, CDR1 is SGHDT and CDR2 is YYEEEE. The CDR3 has 15 residues. Trimming took off 4 bases at V and 4 bases at J, with 17 bases between the two ends. The CDR3 nucleotides read TGTGCCAGCAGCCAAAGACAGGCAAGCGTCTATGGCTACACCTTC. It specifies CASSQRQASVYGYTF.

V usage is TRBV28 and J usage is TRBJ1-2; D is perhaps TRBD1 (5 bases). The CDR3 has 16 amino acids. Germline assignment: CDR1 MDHEN and CDR2 SYDVKM. The ends were cut back, 6 bases at V and 2 bases at J, with 19 bases in the middle. In DNA, the CDR3 is TGTGCCAGCAGGCGCGGAGGGACCGAGGGGAACTATGGCTACACCTTC. Protein product: CASRRGGTEGNYGYTF.

This chain joins TRBV7-2 and TRBJ2-2; 12 nucleotides match TRBD2. The germline gives CDR1 SGHTA, CDR2 FQGNSA. The V segment lost 1 base and the J segment 3 bases; nucleotides outside the gene matches: 6. The CDR3 runs 18 residues. The CDR3 DNA reads TGTGCCAGCAGCTTAGTCCTAGCGGGAGGGCACTACACCGGGGAGCTGTTTTTT. This codes for CASSLVLAGGHYTGELFF.

The chain links TRBV19 to TRBJ2-3, with TRBD2 identical over 8 bases. This CDR3 has 14 amino acids. Trimming took 10 bases from V and 4 from J; bases not matched to a gene: 10. Germline CDR1 and CDR2: LNHDA and SQIVND (reference sequence). In DNA form, the CDR3 reads TGTGCCACCAAGCCGGGGGGGGAAGCAGATACGCAGTATTTT. This gives the protein CATKPGGEADTQYF.

This chain uses TRBV5-1 with TRBJ2-1, with 13 nucleotides matching TRBD2. Germline trimming cut 3 bases from V and 4 bases from J; bases unmatched to any gene: 10. Germline V gene sequence: CDR1 SGHRS, CDR2 YFSETQ. This CDR3 comprises 18 residues. The CDR3 loop is CASSSGTSGALQYNEQFF. In nucleotides, the CDR3 is TGCGCCAGCAGCTCCGGGACTAGCGGGGCCCTACAATACAATGAGCAGTTCTTC.

The chain is built from TRBV28 and TRBJ2-3; D might be TRBD1 (6 bases). There are 14 residues in the CDR3. CDR1 and CDR2 from the germline V gene are MDHEN and SYDVKM. V was cut by 7 bases and J by 1 base, with 12 bases left in between. The CDR3 region has the DNA TGTGCCAGCATCCCGGGACAACGCACAGATACGCAGTATTTT. Translated: CASIPGQRTDTQYF.

The V gene is TRBV30, the J gene TRBJ1-6; no clear D gene. The length of the CDR3 is 13 residues. CDR1 GTSNPN and CDR2 SVGIG come from the germline V gene (reference sequence). V was shortened by 0 bases and J by 13 bases, with 13 bases between the two germline ends. CDR3: CAWSVTPTFPLHF. CDR3 coding DNA: TGTGCCTGGAGTGTAACTCCCACCTTCCCCCTCCACTTT.

The J gene is TRBJ2-3, the V gene TRBV5-5; maybe TRBD2 (6 bases). Germline V gives CDR1 SGHKS, CDR2 YYEKEE (reference sequence). The ends were cut back, 4 bases at V and 2 bases at J, with 14 bases in the middle. The CDR3 length is 15 residues. CDR3 DNA sequence: TGTGCCAGCAGCAAATCTAGCGTTCCCACAGATACGCAGTATTTT. Encoded protein: CASSKSSVPTDTQYF.

This chain joins TRBV7-8 and TRBJ2-7; D not certain. There are 11 residues in the CDR3. Germline CDR1 is SGHVS and CDR2 is FQNEAQ. V lost 2 bases and J lost 6, with 5 bases in between. CDR3 sequence: CASSLTGEQYF. In nucleotides, the CDR3 is TGTGCCAGCAGCTTAACGGGCGAGCAGTACTTC.

CDR3 sequence: CATSSAPSGQAGDTQYF. For the CDR3, the DNA is TGTGCCACCAGCAGCGCCCCGAGCGGACAGGCGGGAGATACGCAGTATTTT. V gene TRBV15 combines with J gene TRBJ2-3, with 7 nucleotides matching TRBD1. Per germline, CDR1 LNHNV and CDR2 YYDKDF (reference sequence). The CDR3 covers 17 residues. The J segment lost 5 bases and the V segment lost 3 bases, leaving 14 bases of the junction unmatched.

V gene TRBV19 combines with J gene TRBJ1-2; D gene unclear. Trimming removed 5 bases at V and 4 bases at J, with 11 bases between. The CDR3 totals 13 residues. CDR1 and CDR2 from the germline V gene are LNHDA and SQIVND (reference sequence). The CDR3 DNA sequence: TGTGCCAGTAGTGTCCACAGCTCCTATGGCTACACCTTC. As protein: CASSVHSSYGYTF.

The chain links TRBV6-1 to TRBJ1-1; TRBD1 might be the D (6 bases). The CDR3 covers 16 residues. The germline V and J ends were trimmed by 2 bases and 4 bases, with 17 bases remaining between them. Germline V gene lookup returns CDR1 MNHNS and CDR2 SASEGT. CDR3: CASSEYQGRGRTEAFF. The DNA of the CDR3 is TGTGCCAGCAGTGAATACCAGGGGAGGGGACGCACTGAAGCTTTCTTT.

This chain uses TRBV5-5 with TRBJ2-7; the match to TRBD1 covers 7 bases. The CDR3 spans 15 residues. Germline V gene data show CDR1 as SGHKS and CDR2 as YYEKEE (reference sequence). The ends lost 0 bases at V and 2 bases at J; junction bases unmatched: 5. CDR3 DNA sequence: TGTGCCAGCAGCTTGGACGACAGGGCCGCCTACGAGCAGTACTTC. It specifies CASSLDDRAAYEQYF.